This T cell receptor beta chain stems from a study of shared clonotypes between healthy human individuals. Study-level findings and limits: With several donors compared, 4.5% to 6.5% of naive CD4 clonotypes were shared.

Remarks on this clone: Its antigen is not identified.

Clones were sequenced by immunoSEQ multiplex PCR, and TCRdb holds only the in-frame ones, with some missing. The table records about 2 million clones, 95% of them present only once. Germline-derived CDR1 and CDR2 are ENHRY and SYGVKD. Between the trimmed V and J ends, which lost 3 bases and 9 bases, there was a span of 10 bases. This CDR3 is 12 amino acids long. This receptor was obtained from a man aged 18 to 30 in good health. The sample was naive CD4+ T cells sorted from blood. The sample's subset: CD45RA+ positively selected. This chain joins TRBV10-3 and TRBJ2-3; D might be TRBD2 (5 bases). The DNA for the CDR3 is TGTGCCATCAGTGATTTAAGGGAGACGCAGTATTTT. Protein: CAISDLRETQYF.